What follows is one T cell receptor beta chain and its context. Its matching antigen is unknown. V shed 4 bases and J shed 5 bases, with 16 bases lying between them. CDR3 length equals 14 residues. The sample is drawn from a study of multiple sclerosis patients with progressive multifocal leukoencephalopathy. Study-wide results and caveats: Whether JC virus or general immunocompromise explains the findings remained unclear. In most PML patients, TRB repertoires appeared less diverse by entropy.

The time point: time of PML onset. Natalizumab-treated patients developed PML between roughly 15 and 56 months into natalizumab therapy. This was a survey-level run. The assay was immunoSEQ multiplex PCR, and TCRdb's table has in-frame clones only and misses some. The sample records approximately 28,000 clones, 87% being singletons. The TCR sequence derives from a woman in her 40s with progressive multifocal leukoencephalopathy. This chain joins TRBV5-3 and TRBJ2-7; either TRBD1 or TRBD2 may fit D (5 bases each). TRBV5-3 is noted as an ORF with a role that remains uncertain. Sequencing used PBMCs, obtained from a patient treated with natalizumab. The CDR3 DNA follows: TGTGCCAGAAGCAAGGGACGAGGGAACAACGAGCAGTACTTC. Translated: CARSKGRGNNEQYF.